Ten or more counts support the clone carrying this T cell receptor beta chain. What it binds is unknown. The authors sorted naive CD8 T cells as CD8+CD4-CCR7+CD45RA+. This entry belongs to a study of molecular identifiers for immune sequencing clone quantification. Study-wide results and caveats: Sizes of highly expanded clones could be underestimated through identical TCRs sharing a barcode.

The V gene lost 1 base and the J gene lost 4 bases, with 13 bases spanning the gap. CDR3 length: 15 residues. Germline V gene data show CDR1 as MGHRA and CDR2 as YSYEKL. For bulk TCR libraries, previously described methods and listed TCR primers were used. TCRdb used MiXCR to reprocess the PCR reads, holding one entry per CDR3 protein. In the table there are about 67,000 distinct CDR3 sequences, 15% to 20% of which are singletons. This TCR derives from a human donor in good health. Some libraries in this study had Jurkat cell RNA spiked in. Sequencing used naive CD8+ T cells from blood, with Jurkat cell RNA spiked in. The sample's subset: FACS-sorted CD8+CD4-CCR7+CD45RA+ naive T cells. V gene TRBV4-1 combines with J gene TRBJ1-1; D not resolved. The CDR3 coding sequence is TGCGCCAGCAGCCAAGGAACGGTCGCGAGCACTGAAGCTTTCTTT. Protein product: CASSQGTVASTEAFF.